Below are 30 T cell receptor beta chains sequenced from a single sample in a study of blood T cell repertoires in COVID-19. The repertoire was sequenced with immunoSEQ multiplex PCR; TCRdb's copy has only in-frame clones and lacks some. Of tens of thousands of clones listed, over 75% are singletons. The sequenced sample was peripheral blood. The receptors here all came from a human donor in a cohort sampled during active COVID-19.

This clone appeared a few times. The V gene is TRBV7-9, the J gene TRBJ2-7, with 8 bases fitting TRBD1. Trimming at V came to 9 bases and at J to 3 bases, leaving 7 bases not matched to a gene. Germline V gene sequence: CDR1 SEHNR, CDR2 FQNEAQ (reference sequence). The CDR3 runs to 13 residues. The CDR3 DNA reads TGTGCCAGGTCACAGGGGGAGGACTACGAGCAGTACTTC. Translation: CARSQGEDYEQYF.

The genes are TRBV6-1 and TRBJ1-6; D not certain. The germline V gene encodes CDR1 MNHNS and CDR2 SASEGT. Trimming took off 3 bases at V and 7 bases at J, with 7 bases between the two ends. This CDR3 is 13 amino acids long. The CDR3 DNA follows: TGTGCCAGCAGTGAGGCCTTAAATTCACCCCTCCACTTT. Translating it yields CASSEALNSPLHF.

Written as DNA, the CDR3 is TGTGCCTGGGGAAAGGGAGTATACGAGCAGTACTTC. This translates into CAWGKGVYEQYF. The rearrangement uses TRBV30 and TRBJ2-7, with D maybe TRBD2 (5 bases). From germline, CDR1 is GTSNPN and CDR2 SVGIG (reference sequence). The V end was cut by 5 bases, the J end by 4 bases, with 12 bases between. This CDR3 is 12 amino acids long.

This clone was counted a single time. The gene calls are TRBV27 and TRBJ2-1; maybe TRBD1 (5 bases). CDR3 length equals 13 residues. In germline, CDR1 is MNHEY, CDR2 SMNVEV (reference sequence). V was clipped by 3 bases and J by 3 bases, with 6 bases between them. The CDR3 DNA is TGTGCCAGCAGTTTGGACAACTACAATGAGCAGTTCTTC. Its protein product is CASSLDNYNEQFF.

This chain joins TRBV10-3 and TRBJ1-5; 7 bases agree with TRBD1. Germline-derived CDR1 and CDR2 are ENHRY and SYGVKD. The CDR3 spans 12 residues. With 10 bases clipped from V and 3 bases from J, the junction kept 3 bases outside the gene matches. CDR3 amino acids: CASGTDNQPQHF. Written as DNA, the CDR3 is TGTGCCAGCGGGACAGACAATCAGCCCCAGCATTTT.

There are a few counts of this clone. This chain uses TRBV10-3 with TRBJ1-5, with D possibly TRBD1 on 6 matching bases. Trimming pared 9 bases from V and 7 bases from J, leaving 16 bases between. This CDR3 is built from 13 residues. The germline gives CDR1 ENHRY, CDR2 SYGVKD. The CDR3 region is CAITGGEGQPQHF. CDR3 nucleotide sequence: TGTGCCATTACGGGGGGCGAGGGACAGCCCCAGCATTTT.

V usage is TRBV30 and J usage is TRBJ1-2; D gene unclear. The CDR3 is 12 amino acids. In germline, CDR1 is GTSNPN, CDR2 SVGIG (reference sequence). V lost 4 bases and J 7 bases, leaving 13 bases between the germline ends. The CDR3, as DNA: TGTGCCTGGACCTCCTCCACGAGTGGCTACACCTTC. Translating gives CAWTSSTSGYTF.

This clone was recorded only once. The chain is built from TRBV6-5 and TRBJ2-5; D is perhaps TRBD1 (6 bases). CDR1 and CDR2 from the germline V gene are MNHEY and SVGAGI. This CDR3 comprises 15 residues. The V end lost 4 bases, the J end lost 0 bases, and 12 bases lay between the germline ends. CDR3 sequence: CASSSNTGYQETQYF. The CDR3 DNA reads TGTGCCAGCAGTTCTAACACAGGGTACCAAGAGACCCAGTACTTC.

The V and J genes are TRBV6-4 and TRBJ2-3; D is possibly TRBD2 (5 bases). V gave up 4 bases and J gave up 4 bases, with 12 bases separating them. This CDR3 has 14 amino acids. The germline gives CDR1 MRHNA, CDR2 SNTAGT. The CDR3 loop is CASSVSAGPDTQYF. CDR3 sequence (DNA): TGTGCCAGCAGTGTTAGCGCGGGCCCAGATACGCAGTATTTT.

This clone was found a few times. The chain carries TRBV19 and TRBJ1-1, with TRBD1 identical over 9 bases. From germline, CDR1 is LNHDA and CDR2 SQIVND (reference sequence). Trimming cost V 8 bases and J 3 bases; bases outside gene matches: 4. The CDR3 totals 13 residues. The CDR3 nucleotides are TGTGCCAGTGGGACAGGGAGGGACACTGAAGCTTTCTTT. Its translation: CASGTGRDTEAFF.

The chain links TRBV2 to TRBJ2-7; possibly TRBD1 for D (5 bases). V gave up 7 bases and J gave up 3 bases, with 16 bases separating them. The CDR3 has 14 amino acids. Germline assignment: CDR1 SNHLY and CDR2 FYNNEI. The CDR3 spells CASKGLVTVYEQYF. The CDR3 region has the DNA TGTGCCAGCAAGGGGTTGGTGACCGTCTACGAGCAGTACTTC.

CDR3 region: CASSFAQGGFYEQYF. Here the CDR3 DNA reads TGTGCCAGCAGCTTTGCGCAGGGAGGCTTCTACGAGCAGTACTTC. The rearrangement uses TRBV7-8 and TRBJ2-7, with D maybe TRBD2 (6 bases). Germline-derived CDR1 and CDR2 are SGHVS and FQNEAQ. The CDR3 extends over 15 amino acids. Trimming took 3 bases from V and 3 from J, leaving 15 bases between them.

In DNA, the CDR3 is TGTGCCAGCAGCTTGGACAGGGGGATGGCCGGGGAGCTGTTTTTT. It encodes CASSLDRGMAGELFF. V and J are TRBV5-4 and TRBJ2-2; 8 nucleotides match TRBD1. The V gene's germline CDR1 is SGHNT and CDR2 YYREEE (reference sequence). The J segment lost 6 bases and the V segment lost 0 bases, leaving 4 bases of the junction unmatched. The CDR3 extends over 15 amino acids.

The chain carries TRBV28 and TRBJ2-7; tentative D call: TRBD2 (6 bases). Per germline, CDR1 MDHEN and CDR2 SYDVKM. CDR3 size: 14 residues. V shed 6 bases and J shed 3 bases, with 15 bases lying between them. The DNA for the CDR3 is TGTGCCAGCAGATCGGGGGAGGCTCTCTACGAGCAGTACTTC. Amino acid sequence: CASRSGEALYEQYF.

J is TRBJ2-1 and V is TRBV6-4; perhaps TRBD2 as D (6 bases). The V end was cut by 7 bases, the J end by 2 bases, with 12 bases between. This CDR3 spans 14 amino acids. Germline loops: CDR1 MRHNA, CDR2 SNTAGT. CDR3 region: CASKAGPTYNEQFF. CDR3 bases: TGTGCCAGCAAGGCGGGACCCACCTACAATGAGCAGTTCTTC.

The chain carries TRBV30 and TRBJ2-1, with 10 nucleotides matching TRBD2. The CDR3 is made up of 16 amino acids. CDR1 GTSNPN and CDR2 SVGIG come from the germline V gene (reference sequence). The trim removed 0 bases at V and 3 bases at J, leaving 5 bases unmatched. CDR3 region: CAWSVLRTSGYNEQFF. CDR3 nucleotide sequence: TGTGCCTGGAGTGTACTCAGGACTAGCGGCTACAATGAGCAGTTCTTC.

The chain has TRBV19 and TRBJ2-2, with a weak D call TRBD1 (6 bases). There are 18 residues in the CDR3. Germline V CDR1 and CDR2: LNHDA, SQIVND (reference sequence). Trimming left V 3 bases short and J 3 bases short, with 20 bases between. The CDR3 protein is CASSIAGQAQGHTGELFF. The CDR3 nucleotides are TGTGCCAGTAGTATTGCTGGGCAAGCCCAGGGGCACACCGGGGAGCTGTTTTTT.

This chain connects TRBV7-8 to TRBJ2-1, with TRBD2 as a possible D gene (5 bases). This CDR3 is built from 17 residues. Germline CDR1 reads SGHVS; CDR2 reads FQNEAQ. V dropped 1 base and J dropped 2 bases, with 15 bases sitting between them. The CDR3 DNA follows: TGTGCCAGCAGCTTAGTTGTCGGGAAGGGTACCTACAATGAGCAGTTCTTC. Translated, it gives CASSLVVGKGTYNEQFF.

The rearrangement uses TRBV24-1 and TRBJ2-1, with TRBD1 identical over 8 bases. V gave up 5 bases and J gave up 6 bases; unmatched junction bases: 5. In germline, CDR1 is KGHDR, CDR2 SFDVKD. This CDR3 region has 14 residues. The CDR3 spells CATSAGTGPNEQFF. CDR3 DNA sequence: TGTGCCACCAGTGCGGGGACAGGTCCCAATGAGCAGTTCTTC.

The chain combines TRBV7-3 with TRBJ1-4; D unclear. Trimming cost V 1 base and J 4 bases, with 10 bases left between them. This CDR3 has 15 residues. CDR1 and CDR2 (germline): SGHTA, FQGTGA. The CDR3 nucleotides are TGTGCCAGCAGCTTAAATGCAGGAAATAATGAAAAACTGTTTTTT. This encodes CASSLNAGNNEKLFF.

The rearrangement joins TRBV19 to TRBJ1-1, with a possible D match to TRBD1 (6 bases). CDR1 and CDR2 (germline): LNHDA, SQIVND (reference sequence). Trimming pared 4 bases from V and 6 bases from J, leaving 12 bases between. The CDR3 spans 13 residues. CDR3 loop: CASSTWTDSEAFF. Written as DNA, the CDR3 is TGTGCCAGTAGTACCTGGACAGACTCTGAAGCTTTCTTT.

This clone was seen just once. The V and J genes are TRBV12-3 or TRBV12-4 and TRBJ2-1, with 8 bases lining up with TRBD2. V was pared by 7 bases and J by 9 bases, with 8 bases of the junction left unmatched. The CDR3 loop spans 13 amino acids. The CDR3 reads CASTPGLGFEQFF. Written as DNA, the CDR3 is TGTGCCAGCACACCGGGACTAGGCTTTGAGCAGTTCTTC.

The rearrangement joins TRBV10-1 to TRBJ2-5; 8 nucleotides line up with TRBD1. The CDR3 length is 15 residues. Germline lookup yields CDR1 WNHNN and CDR2 SYGVQD (reference sequence). V trimming: 4 bases; J trimming: 2 bases; junction bases outside the gene matches: 6. DNA for the CDR3: TGCGCCAGCAGTGCCCTGACAGGGGATCAAGAGACCCAGTACTTC. Its protein product is CASSALTGDQETQYF.

This sequence joins TRBV21-1 and TRBJ2-3; the table gives TRBD2 as D, unverified against the DNA. TRBV21-1 is a documented pseudogene. The CDR3 is 17 amino acids. The CDR3: CASSKARRGKGSDTQYF. The CDR3 bases are TGTGCCAGCAGCAAAGCGCGTCGCGGGAAGGGGTCAGATACGCAGTATTTT.

This rearrangement joins TRBV28 to TRBJ1-5; perhaps TRBD1 as D (6 bases). The CDR3 extends over 16 amino acids. Germline CDR1 is MDHEN and CDR2 is SYDVKM. The germline V and J ends were trimmed by 6 bases and 2 bases, with 17 bases remaining between them. Written as DNA, the CDR3 is TGTGCCAGCAGCCCAACTGGCGGGGGCCGCAATCAGCCCCAGCATTTT. It translates to CASSPTGGGRNQPQHF.

This chain's CDR3 is CAIAGTSGQETQYF. CDR3 bases: TGTGCCATCGCTGGGACTAGCGGCCAAGAGACCCAGTACTTC. V gene TRBV10-3 combines with J gene TRBJ2-5; TRBD2 matches at 11 bases. CDR3 length: 14 amino acids. The trim removed 8 bases at V and 1 base at J, leaving 3 bases unmatched. CDR1 is ENHRY, CDR2 SYGVKD, per germline.

The chain carries TRBV14 and TRBJ1-1; perhaps TRBD1 as D (5 bases). V shed 4 bases and J shed 0 bases, with 12 bases lying between them. The CDR3 covers 15 residues. Germline lookup yields CDR1 SGHDN and CDR2 FVKESK. The CDR3 spells CASSPWGGMNTEAFF. The CDR3 coding sequence is TGTGCCAGCAGCCCATGGGGGGGGATGAACACTGAAGCTTTCTTT.

The CDR3 DNA reads as TGTGCCACCAGTAGAGGCGTTGAATACGAGCAGTACTTC. Protein product: CATSRGVEYEQYF. The V call is TRBV24-1, the J call TRBJ2-7; D is uncertain. The V end lost 6 bases, the J end lost 4 bases, and 12 bases lay between the germline ends. CDR3 size: 13 residues. Germline V lookup: CDR1 KGHDR, CDR2 SFDVKD.

The chain combines TRBV6-5 with TRBJ2-5; maybe TRBD2 (5 bases). V was trimmed by 6 bases and J by 7 bases, leaving 9 bases between them. The CDR3 extends over 11 amino acids. Germline V gives CDR1 MNHEY, CDR2 SVGAGI. The CDR3 sequence is CASRTGGTQYF. CDR3 nucleotide sequence: TGTGCCAGCAGGACCGGAGGGACCCAGTACTTC.

The gene calls are TRBV5-5 and TRBJ2-1; a possible D gene is TRBD2 (6 bases). The V and J ends lost 1 base and 3 bases respectively, with 17 bases between them. The CDR3 runs to 17 residues. Germline values: CDR1 SGHKS, CDR2 YYEKEE (reference sequence). DNA of the CDR3: TGTGCCAGCAGCTTGAGGGCGGGGTCGACCCTCTACAATGAGCAGTTCTTC. Its protein is CASSLRAGSTLYNEQFF.